The 9 T cell receptor beta chains presented below share a single source sample, sequenced in a study of blood T cell repertoires in COVID-19. The protocol was immunoSEQ multiplex PCR, while the TCRdb copy is restricted to in-frame clones and leaves out a portion. The table shows under 250,000 clones, with roughly four fifths occurring only once. Specimen: peripheral blood. The receptors were gathered from a woman aged 40 to 55 with active or convalescent COVID-19.

This clone was counted a single time. The V call is TRBV4-3, the J call TRBJ2-7, with 8 bases lining up with TRBD2. Germline-derived CDR1 and CDR2 are LGHNA and YSLEER. Trimming at V came to 0 bases and at J to 2 bases, leaving 6 bases not matched to a gene. CDR3 length equals 16 residues. This CDR3 is CASSQDVTGGTYEQYF. The CDR3 DNA is TGCGCCAGCAGCCAAGATGTAACGGGGGGGACCTACGAGCAGTACTTC.

The V call is TRBV5-8, the J call TRBJ1-1; D uncertain. Germline V gives CDR1 SGHTS, CDR2 YDEGEE. The CDR3 contains 13 residues. V was cut by 4 bases and J by 0 bases, with 7 bases left in between. CDR3 amino acids: CASSAYMNTEAFF. In nucleotides, the CDR3 is TGTGCCAGCAGCGCGTATATGAACACTGAAGCTTTCTTT.

The chain uses TRBV11-3 and TRBJ1-6, with TRBD1 matching 10 bases. V lost 5 bases and J lost 8; bases outside the gene matches: 6. This CDR3 contains 15 residues. Germline-derived CDR1 and CDR2 are SGHNT and YENEEA. This CDR3 reads CASSPSGTGDSPLHF. CDR3 DNA sequence: TGTGCCAGCAGCCCCAGCGGGACAGGGGATTCACCCCTCCACTTT.

This clone was seen more than once but under ten times. The genes are TRBV27 and TRBJ2-4; weak D call: TRBD2 (6 bases). This CDR3 is 13 amino acids long. Germline V gene lookup returns CDR1 MNHEY and CDR2 SMNVEV (reference sequence). The V end lost 2 bases, the J end lost 7 bases, and 9 bases lay between the germline ends. Here the CDR3 DNA reads TGTGCCAGCAGTTTAGCTGGGAGGAACATTCAGTACTTC. Its protein is CASSLAGRNIQYF.

CDR3 DNA: TGTGCCAGCGCCCAAGGAGGCGGTCAGCCCCAGCATTTT. Encoded protein: CASAQGGGQPQHF. The rearrangement uses TRBV27 and TRBJ1-5; D is ambiguous. The CDR3 consists of 13 residues. Germline lookup yields CDR1 MNHEY and CDR2 SMNVEV (reference sequence). V lost 8 bases and J lost 6, with 14 bases in between.

This sequence joins TRBV27 and TRBJ2-7; possibly TRBD2 for D (6 bases). This CDR3 has 15 amino acids. V was clipped by 5 bases and J by 6 bases, with 20 bases between them. Germline V gives CDR1 MNHEY, CDR2 SMNVEV (reference sequence). CDR3 sequence: CASSQLRGVGGEQYF. The CDR3 bases are TGTGCCAGCAGTCAGTTAAGGGGAGTGGGGGGCGAGCAGTACTTC.

The genes are TRBV6-6 and TRBJ1-2, with D possibly being TRBD1 (6 bases). The CDR3 contains 14 residues. Germline V gives CDR1 MNHNY, CDR2 SVGAGI (reference sequence). V lost 4 bases and J lost 3, with 12 bases in between. CDR3 sequence reads: CASSFPTGHYGYTF. In DNA, the CDR3 is TGTGCCAGCAGTTTCCCGACAGGCCACTATGGCTACACCTTC.

This chain joins TRBV29-1 and TRBJ2-3; 10 positions match TRBD2. The germline gives CDR1 SQVTM, CDR2 ANQGSEA. This CDR3 region has 16 residues. After removal of 5 bases from V and 0 bases from J, the junction contained 8 bases not matched to a gene. The CDR3 sequence is CSVSSLAGVSTDTQYF. As DNA, the CDR3 is TGCAGCGTTAGTAGCCTAGCGGGGGTTAGCACAGATACGCAGTATTTT.

This clone was detected once. The chain's CDR3 is CASSPNLLAGVKNIQYF. CDR3 DNA sequence: TGTGCCAGCAGCCCAAACCTACTAGCGGGGGTCAAAAACATTCAGTACTTC. The chain is built from TRBV7-9 and TRBJ2-4; 11 nucleotides match TRBD2. V shed 5 bases, J shed 3 bases, and the junction held 9 bases outside the gene matches. The germline V gene has CDR1 SEHNR and CDR2 FQNEAQ (reference sequence). This CDR3 is 17 amino acids long. The full variable domain, with the rest looked up from reference TRBV7-9 and TRBJ2-4, is DTGVSQNPRHKITKRGQNVTFRCDPISEHNRLYWYRQTLGQGPEFLTYFQNEAQLEKSRLLSDRFSAERPKGSFSTLEIQRTEQGDSAMYLCASSPNLLAGVKNIQYFGAGTRLSVL.